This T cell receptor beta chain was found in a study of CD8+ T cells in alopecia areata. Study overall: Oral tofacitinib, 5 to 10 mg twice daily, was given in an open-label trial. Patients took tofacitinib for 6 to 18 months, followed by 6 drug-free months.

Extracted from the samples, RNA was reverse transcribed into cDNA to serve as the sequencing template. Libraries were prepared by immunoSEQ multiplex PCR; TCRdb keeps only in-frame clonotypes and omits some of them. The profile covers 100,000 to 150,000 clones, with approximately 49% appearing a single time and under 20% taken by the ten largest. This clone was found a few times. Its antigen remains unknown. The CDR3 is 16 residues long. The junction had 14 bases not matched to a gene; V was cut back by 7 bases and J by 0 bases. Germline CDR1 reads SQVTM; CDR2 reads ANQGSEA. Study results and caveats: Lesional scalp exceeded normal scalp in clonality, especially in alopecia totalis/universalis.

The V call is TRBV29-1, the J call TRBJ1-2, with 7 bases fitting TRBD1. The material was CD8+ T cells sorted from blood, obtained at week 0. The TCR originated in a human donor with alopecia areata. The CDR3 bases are TGCAGCGCCCTCACCACTCCGGGACAGCCTAACTATGGCTACACCTTC. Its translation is CSALTTPGQPNYGYTF.